Included here is one T cell receptor (beta chain) sequence, with context. In the authors' workflow: Nucleated cell number was recorded as an estimate derived from reference gene primer amplification. Assay: immunoSEQ multiplex PCR; the TCRdb copy retains only in-frame clones and omits some. That table supplies the V and J calls and clone size; D and trimming were determined from the DNA. The table lists hundreds of thousands of clones, 87% of them singletons. This entry comes from a study of blood T cell repertoires in COVID-19. The overall study: The analysed material was cDNA or gDNA that came from T cells, B-cell-depleted T cells, or PBMCs.

Trimming cost V 7 bases and J 4 bases; bases outside gene matches: 9. The CDR3 has 14 amino acids. Germline V gene lookup returns CDR1 SNHLY and CDR2 FYNNEI. The age range of participants was about 18 to 95 years, with residence in around 22 US areas. This chain joins TRBV2 and TRBJ1-1, with 7 nucleotides matching TRBD1. This sequence originates from a woman in her 30s with acute COVID-19. Sequencing was carried out using PBMCs or T cells enriched from blood (not recorded which). In nucleotides, the CDR3 is TGTGCCAGCATTACAGGGGAAGCTTTCACTGAAGCTTTCTTT. Translated, it gives CASITGEAFTEAFF. The whole variable domain, remainder taken from reference TRBV2 and TRBJ1-1, is EPEVTQTPSHQVTQMGQEVILRCVPISNHLYFYWYRQILGQKVEFLVSFYNNEISEKSEIFDDQFSVERPDGSNFTLKIRSTKLEDSAMYFCASITGEAFTEAFFGQGTRLTVV.